This TCR beta chain was sequenced for a study of OX40 agonist ivuxolimab in advanced cancers. About the study: A male proportion of over 75% was recorded, with mean age approximately 57 years and range roughly 23 to 79. Three patients got partial responses; one had hepatocellular carcinoma and two had cutaneous melanoma.

General study results and limits: At 0.1 to 3.0 mg/kg and by week 6, clonal expansion occurred in CD4+ and CD8+ blood T cells.

The CDR3 sequence is 11 residues long. Trimming shortened V by 3 bases and J by 3 bases, and 6 bases separated the two germline ends. Germline V gene sequence: CDR1 SQVTM, CDR2 ANQGSEA. Autoimmune disease history or systemic immunosuppression disqualified patients. Regarding this clone: Its target is not known.

Profiling relied on immunoSEQ multiplex PCR, and the TCRdb table lists in-frame clones only, not all of them. The sample includes roughly 40,000 clones, over 75% of them seen just once. The chain employs TRBV29-1 and TRBJ2-7; D is uncertain. This sample comprised CD4+ or CD8+ T cells sorted from blood, obtained in a trial of the OX40 agonist ivuxolimab. The sequence came from an adult with an advanced solid tumor such as melanoma, head and neck, liver or kidney cancer. The CDR3 sequence: CSVETLYEQYF. In DNA form, the CDR3 reads TGCAGCGTTGAGACTCTCTACGAGCAGTACTTC.